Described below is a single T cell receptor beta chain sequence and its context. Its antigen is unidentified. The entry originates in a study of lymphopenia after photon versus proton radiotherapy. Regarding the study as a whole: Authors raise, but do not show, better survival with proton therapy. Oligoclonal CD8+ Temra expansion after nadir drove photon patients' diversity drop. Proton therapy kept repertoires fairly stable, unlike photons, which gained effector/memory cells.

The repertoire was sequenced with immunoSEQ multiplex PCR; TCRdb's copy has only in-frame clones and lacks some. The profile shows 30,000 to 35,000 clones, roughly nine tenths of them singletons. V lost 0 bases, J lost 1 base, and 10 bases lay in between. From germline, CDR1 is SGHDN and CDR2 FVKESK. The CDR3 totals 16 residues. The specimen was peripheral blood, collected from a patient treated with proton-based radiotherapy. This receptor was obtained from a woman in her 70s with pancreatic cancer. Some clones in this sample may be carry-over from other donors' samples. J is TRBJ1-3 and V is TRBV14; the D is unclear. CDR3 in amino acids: CASSQDLRDSGNTIYF. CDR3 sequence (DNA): TGTGCCAGCAGCCAAGATTTAAGAGATTCTGGAAACACCATATATTTT.